The 29 T cell receptor beta chains in this list originate from one sample, sequenced in a study of blood T cell repertoires in COVID-19. Data came from immunoSEQ multiplex PCR; TCRdb stores just in-frame clones and leaves some out. The table lists about 320,000 clones, under 90% of them singletons. The sample comprised PBMCs or T cells enriched from blood (not recorded which). The receptors derive from a man aged 55 to 70 who had recovered from COVID-19.

The chain links TRBV12-5 to TRBJ1-1; D not certain. V lost 3 bases and J lost 2, with 13 bases in between. Germline CDR1 reads LGHNT; CDR2 reads FRNRAP. This CDR3 comprises 15 residues. CDR3 sequence: CASGFARGVNTEAFF. In DNA, the CDR3 is TGTGCTAGTGGTTTTGCGCGGGGAGTCAACACTGAAGCTTTCTTT.

This chain connects TRBV11-2 to TRBJ1-1, with D possibly being TRBD1 (5 bases). The CDR3 consists of 16 residues. V lost 1 base and J 1 base, leaving 13 bases between the germline ends. CDR1 and CDR2 from the germline V gene are SGHAT and FQNNGV. The CDR3 is CASSLAWGRQNTEAFF. CDR3 DNA sequence: TGTGCCAGCAGCTTAGCTTGGGGCAGGCAGAACACTGAAGCTTTCTTT.

CDR3 loop: CASSLSSGRAWYEQYF. DNA for the CDR3: TGTGCCAGCAGCCTTAGTAGCGGGAGGGCCTGGTACGAGCAGTACTTC. The V call is TRBV7-9, the J call TRBJ2-7; 11 bases are a match to TRBD2. V trimming: 5 bases; J trimming: 4 bases; junction bases outside the gene matches: 10. Per the germline V gene, CDR1 is SEHNR and CDR2 is FQNEAQ (reference sequence). The CDR3 is 16 amino acids.

V gene TRBV5-4 combines with J gene TRBJ2-5, with D possibly matching TRBD2 (5 bases). V was trimmed by 0 bases and J by 0 bases, leaving 9 bases between them. CDR3 length equals 15 residues. Germline CDR1 reads SGHNT; CDR2 reads YYREEE (reference sequence). DNA of the CDR3: TGTGCCAGCAGCTTGGCCTTCGGGGACCAAGAGACCCAGTACTTC. Its protein product is CASSLAFGDQETQYF.

The chain is built from TRBV18 and TRBJ1-5; no clear D. V lost 0 bases, J lost 7 bases, and 13 bases lay in between. Germline lookup yields CDR1 KGHSH and CDR2 LQKENI. The CDR3 contains 15 residues. CDR3 region: CASSPPGRTTQPQHF. CDR3 nucleotides: TGTGCCAGCTCACCACCGGGCAGAACGACGCAGCCCCAGCATTTT.

V usage is TRBV7-3 and J usage is TRBJ2-1, with D tentatively TRBD2 (6 bases). CDR3 length: 17 residues. V lost 1 base to trimming and J lost 0 bases, with 13 bases between them. Germline values: CDR1 SGHTA, CDR2 FQGTGA. The CDR3 DNA follows: TGTGCCAGCAGCTTAAAGTATGGCGGGGACTCCTACAATGAGCAGTTCTTC. Translating it yields CASSLKYGGDSYNEQFF.

The genes are TRBV7-3 and TRBJ2-1; no clear D. Trimming shortened V by 5 bases and J by 8 bases, and 13 bases separated the two germline ends. Per the germline V gene, CDR1 is SGHTA and CDR2 is FQGTGA. The CDR3 is 13 residues long. CDR3 loop: CASSPSYHDEQFF. The CDR3 DNA sequence: TGTGCCAGCAGCCCTAGTTATCACGATGAGCAGTTCTTC.

This sequence joins TRBV7-3 and TRBJ2-1; maybe TRBD2 (6 bases). CDR1 SGHTA and CDR2 FQGTGA come from the germline V gene. V lost 2 bases to trimming and J lost 16 bases, with 18 bases between them. The CDR3 has 13 residues. CDR3 nucleotide sequence: TGTGCCAGCAGCTTATTGGGAGGCTCCCAAACTTTCTTC. Its translation: CASSLLGGSQTFF.

This chain links TRBV7-9 with TRBJ2-7; D perhaps matches TRBD1 (5 bases). V lost 5 bases, J lost 3 bases, and 8 bases lay in between. Germline V CDR1 and CDR2: SEHNR, FQNEAQ (reference sequence). The CDR3 has 12 amino acids. The CDR3 sequence is CASSQGIYEQYF. The CDR3 nucleotides are TGTGCCAGCAGCCAGGGAATCTACGAGCAGTACTTC. Together with reference TRBV7-9 and TRBJ2-7, the CDR3 gives the full variable domain: DTGVSQNPRHKITKRGQNVTFRCDPISEHNRLYWYRQTLGQGPEFLTYFQNEAQLEKSRLLSDRFSAERPKGSFSTLEIQRTEQGDSAMYLCASSQGIYEQYFGPGTRLTVT.

The chain uses TRBV3-1 (or the pseudogene TRBV3-2) and TRBJ1-1; 8 positions agree with TRBD1. V lost 8 bases to trimming and J lost 5 bases; unmatched junction nucleotides: 7. The CDR3 is made up of 13 amino acids. Germline CDR1 reads LGHDT; CDR2 reads YNNKEL (reference sequence). The CDR3 DNA reads TGTGCCAGCGGACAGGGAGGGCGGACTGAAGCTTTCTTT. Its protein is CASGQGGRTEAFF.

V usage is TRBV28 and J usage is TRBJ1-3; D not resolved. The CDR3 has 15 residues. Germline V gives CDR1 MDHEN, CDR2 SYDVKM. The V and J ends lost 5 bases and 0 bases respectively, with 11 bases between them. CDR3 in amino acids: CASSIPPTSGNTIYF. CDR3 coding DNA: TGTGCCAGCAGTATCCCCCCTACCTCTGGAAACACCATATATTTT.

V is TRBV7-3 and J is TRBJ2-3, with TRBD2 identical over 12 bases. From germline, CDR1 is SGHTA and CDR2 FQGTGA. The CDR3 runs to 16 residues. V shed 4 bases, J shed 4 bases, and the junction held 6 bases outside the gene matches. This CDR3 reads CASSSGLAGMSDTQYF. The CDR3 DNA reads as TGTGCCAGCAGCTCTGGACTAGCGGGAATGTCAGATACGCAGTATTTT.

The chain couples TRBV9 to TRBJ2-7, with TRBD1 matching over 10 bases. The CDR3 loop spans 15 amino acids. The germline gives CDR1 SGDLS, CDR2 YYNGEE. Trimming removed 2 bases from V and 5 bases from J; junction bases left unmatched: 7. The CDR3 here is CASSVAGTGDHEQYF. Written as DNA, the CDR3 is TGTGCCAGCAGCGTCGCCGGGACAGGGGACCACGAGCAGTACTTC.

This sequence joins TRBV20-1 and TRBJ2-1; D gene uncertain. In germline, CDR1 is DFQATT, CDR2 SNEGSKA (reference sequence). The germline V and J ends were trimmed by 6 bases and 7 bases, with 4 bases remaining between them. This CDR3 is 9 amino acids long. In nucleotides, the CDR3 is TGCAGTGCCCGGAATGAGCAGTTCTTC. Protein sequence: CSARNEQFF.

The J gene is TRBJ2-3, the V gene TRBV3-1 (or the pseudogene TRBV3-2); D perhaps matches TRBD1 (6 bases). Trimming left V 4 bases short and J 8 bases short, with 10 bases between. The CDR3 has 12 amino acids. Germline CDR1 LGHDT, CDR2 YNNKEL (reference sequence). The CDR3 coding sequence is TGTGCCAGCAGCCCACAAGGGGGTACGCAGTATTTT. Its translation: CASSPQGGTQYF.

This sequence joins TRBV28 and TRBJ1-5, with a possible D match to TRBD1 (6 bases). Trimming took off 7 bases at V and 1 base at J, with 8 bases between the two ends. In germline, CDR1 is MDHEN, CDR2 SYDVKM. This CDR3 comprises 13 residues. The CDR3 reads CASIRGSNQPQHF. CDR3 in DNA: TGTGCCAGCATAAGGGGGAGCAATCAGCCCCAGCATTTT.

On this clone itself: Other DNA sequences within the sample encode an identical CDR3. The rearrangement uses TRBV19 and TRBJ2-7; 8 bases map to TRBD1. This CDR3 is 13 amino acids long. V trimming: 4 bases; J trimming: 3 bases; junction bases outside the gene matches: 2. Per the germline V gene, CDR1 is LNHDA and CDR2 is SQIVND (reference sequence). The CDR3 DNA reads as TGTGCCAGTAGTAGGGACAGGTTCTACGAGCAGTACTTC. This translates into CASSRDRFYEQYF.

The chain is built from TRBV4-1 and TRBJ2-3, with 10 bases aligning to TRBD2. V lost 1 base to trimming and J lost 7 bases; unmatched junction nucleotides: 11. From germline, CDR1 is MGHRA and CDR2 YSYEKL. The CDR3 runs to 17 residues. In DNA, the CDR3 is TGCGCCAGCAGCCAAGCCGGGACTAGCGACAATCAGAATACGCAGTATTTT. Translating it yields CASSQAGTSDNQNTQYF.

The V and J genes are TRBV5-6 and TRBJ2-1, with 7 bases aligning to TRBD2. This CDR3 spans 16 amino acids. Germline loops: CDR1 SGHDT, CDR2 YYEEEE. Trimming removed 4 bases from V and 0 bases from J; junction bases left unmatched: 7. CDR3 loop: CASSTGTISSYNEQFF. The CDR3 region has the DNA TGTGCCAGCAGCACGGGGACTATAAGCTCCTACAATGAGCAGTTCTTC.

The chain couples TRBV28 to TRBJ1-1; no definite D call. Per the germline V gene, CDR1 is MDHEN and CDR2 is SYDVKM. The CDR3 loop spans 13 amino acids. The V gene lost 6 bases and the J gene lost 1 base, with 9 bases spanning the gap. The CDR3 bases are TGTGCCAGCAGGCCCGGAGCGAACACTGAAGCTTTCTTT. Translating gives CASRPGANTEAFF.

The rearrangement uses TRBV7-9 and TRBJ1-5; TRBD1 aligns across 11 bases. Trimming took 5 bases from V and 4 from J; bases not matched to a gene: 4. Germline V gives CDR1 SEHNR, CDR2 FQNEAQ (reference sequence). The CDR3 is made up of 15 amino acids. The CDR3 is CASSRGTGGNQPQHF. The CDR3 DNA follows: TGTGCCAGCAGCCGAGGGACAGGGGGGAATCAGCCCCAGCATTTT.

The rearrangement links TRBV9 to TRBJ2-7, with 9 nucleotides matching TRBD1. The length of the CDR3 is 14 residues. Trimming removed 4 bases from V and 4 bases from J; junction bases left unmatched: 6. The germline CDR1 and CDR2 sequences are SGDLS and YYNGEE. This chain's CDR3 is CASSQQGARYEQYF. The CDR3 DNA reads TGTGCCAGCAGCCAACAGGGGGCGAGATACGAGCAGTACTTC.

The chain uses TRBV19 and TRBJ1-1; D unclear. The germline gives CDR1 LNHDA, CDR2 SQIVND (reference sequence). Trimming cost V 2 bases and J 1 base, with 5 bases left between them. The CDR3 extends over 13 amino acids. Written as DNA, the CDR3 is TGTGCCAGTAGTATAACCAGGAACACTGAAGCTTTCTTT. Its protein product is CASSITRNTEAFF.

The chain is built from TRBV5-1 and TRBJ1-4; 7 bases match TRBD1. With 4 bases clipped from V and 3 bases from J, the junction kept 3 bases outside the gene matches. The CDR3 is 14 amino acids. Per the germline V gene, CDR1 is SGHRS and CDR2 is YFSETQ. CDR3 sequence: CASSLGTANEKLFF. The CDR3 DNA reads as TGCGCCAGCAGCCTGGGGACAGCTAATGAAAAACTGTTTTTT.

The genes are TRBV5-8 and TRBJ2-3, with D unresolved. There are 14 residues in the CDR3. Per the germline V gene, CDR1 is SGHTS and CDR2 is YDEGEE. The germline V and J ends were trimmed by 2 bases and 0 bases, with 7 bases remaining between them. The CDR3 DNA sequence: TGTGCCAGCAGCTTTCTAAGTAGCACAGATACGCAGTATTTT. This codes for CASSFLSSTDTQYF.

V usage is TRBV18 and J usage is TRBJ2-5, with a tentative D call TRBD2 (6 bases). Germline V gene sequence: CDR1 KGHSH, CDR2 LQKENI. This CDR3 has 13 amino acids. V was pared by 5 bases and J by 4 bases, with 11 bases between. CDR3 DNA sequence: TGTGCCAGCTCAGTTCGGGACTTAGAGACCCAGTACTTC. Amino acid sequence: CASSVRDLETQYF.

CDR3 protein: CASSQLGQFEAFF. The DNA for the CDR3 is TGTGCCAGCAGCCAACTGGGACAGTTTGAAGCTTTCTTT. V gene TRBV3-1 (or the pseudogene TRBV3-2) combines with J gene TRBJ1-1; TRBD1 matches at 7 bases. V lost 2 bases to trimming and J lost 7 bases; unmatched junction nucleotides: 4. The CDR3 runs to 13 residues. CDR1 is LGHDT, CDR2 YNNKEL, per germline (reference sequence).

The V call is TRBV19, the J call TRBJ2-2, with 9 bases that match TRBD1. CDR1 and CDR2 (germline): LNHDA, SQIVND (reference sequence). V lost 5 bases to trimming and J lost 4 bases; unmatched junction nucleotides: 8. The CDR3 runs 16 residues. CDR3 bases: TGTGCCAGTAGTGCAAACAGGGGGCACGGCACCGGGGAGCTGTTTTTT. Translated, it gives CASSANRGHGTGELFF.

Only one count was recorded for this clone. The genes are TRBV18 and TRBJ1-2; perhaps TRBD1 as D (6 bases). Trimming removed 3 bases at V and 5 bases at J, with 19 bases between. The CDR3 sequence is 16 residues long. Germline V lookup: CDR1 KGHSH, CDR2 LQKENI. CDR3: CASSPLARTEHYGYTF. The CDR3 nucleotides read TGTGCCAGCTCACCGCTGGCGAGGACAGAGCATTATGGCTACACCTTC.